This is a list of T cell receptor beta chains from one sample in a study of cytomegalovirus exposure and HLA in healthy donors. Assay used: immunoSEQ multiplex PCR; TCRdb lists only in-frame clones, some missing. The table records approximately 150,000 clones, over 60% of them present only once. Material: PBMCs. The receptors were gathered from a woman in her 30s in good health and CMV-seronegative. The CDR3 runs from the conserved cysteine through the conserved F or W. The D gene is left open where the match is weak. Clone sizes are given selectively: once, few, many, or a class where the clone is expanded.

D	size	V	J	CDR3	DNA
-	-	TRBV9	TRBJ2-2	CASRPGNTGELFF	TGTGCCAGCAGACCAGGGAACACCGGGGAGCTGTTTTTT
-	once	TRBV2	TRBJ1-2	CASRQDYGYTF	TGTGCCAGCCGACAGGACTATGGCTACACCTTC
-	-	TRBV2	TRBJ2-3	CASSERRTSIGDTQYF	TGTGCCAGCAGTGAAAGGCGGACTTCGATAGGGGATACGCAGTATTTT
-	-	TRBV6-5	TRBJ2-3	CASSQTYTDTQYF	TGTGCCAGCAGTCAGACTTACACAGATACGCAGTATTTT
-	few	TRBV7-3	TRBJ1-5	CASSLSFNQPQHF	TGTGCCAGCAGCTTATCCTTCAATCAGCCCCAGCATTTT
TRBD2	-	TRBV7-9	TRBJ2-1	CATKRGVYEQFF	TGTGCTACCAAGCGGGGCGTCTATGAGCAGTTCTTC
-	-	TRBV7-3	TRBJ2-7	CASSAAPGVEQYF	TGTGCCAGCAGCGCCGCTCCAGGGGTCGAGCAGTACTTC
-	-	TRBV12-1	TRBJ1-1	CASSFKGEGENTEAFF	TGTGCCAGCAGCTTTAAAGGCGAAGGGGAGAACACTGAAGCTTTCTTT
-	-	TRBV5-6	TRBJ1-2	CASSSETGSYGYTF	TGTGCCAGCAGCTCCGAAACAGGGAGCTATGGCTACACCTTC
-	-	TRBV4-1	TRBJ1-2	CASSQDPGGAKNYGYTF	TGCGCCAGCAGCCAAGATCCGGGAGGGGCGAAAAACTATGGCTACACCTTC
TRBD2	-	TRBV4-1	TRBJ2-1	CASSQDASGGAIDEQFF	TGCGCCAGCAGCCAAGACGCTAGCGGGGGGGCTATTGATGAGCAGTTCTTC
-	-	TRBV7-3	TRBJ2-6	CASRGEGAGANVLTF	TGTGCCAGCAGGGGAGAGGGGGCTGGGGCCAACGTCCTGACTTTC
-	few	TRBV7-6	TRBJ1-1	CASSPSPGGEGEAFF	TGTGCCAGCAGCCCAAGCCCGGGCGGGGAAGGGGAAGCTTTCTTT
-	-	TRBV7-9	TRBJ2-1	CASSLVPGRSTEQFF	TGTGCCAGCAGCTTAGTGCCAGGGAGGTCTACTGAGCAGTTCTTC
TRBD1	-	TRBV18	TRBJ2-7	CASSPNRGGSYEQYF	TGTGCCAGCTCACCGAACAGGGGTGGGTCCTACGAGCAGTACTTC
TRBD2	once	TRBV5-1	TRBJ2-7	CASSWGEGSPGSYEQYF	TGCGCCAGCAGCTGGGGGGAGGGCAGTCCTGGCTCCTACGAGCAGTACTTC
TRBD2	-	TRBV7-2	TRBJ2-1	CASSPWYSGGLDNEQFF	TGTGCCAGCAGCCCCTGGTATAGCGGGGGGCTAGACAATGAGCAGTTCTTC
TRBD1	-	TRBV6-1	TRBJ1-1	CASTSTGVNTEAFF	TGTGCCAGCACCTCGACAGGGGTGAACACTGAAGCTTTCTTT